This T cell receptor beta chain was retrieved from a study of tumor and adjacent non-tumor tissue in lung cancer. Overall study context: Aged about 31 to 80 years, patients included under 13 men and roughly 5 women with stage I to III disease. On average, productive TCRbeta reads reached about 4.17 million per sample.

This sample's RNA came from whole unsorted tissue. Germline V gives CDR1 DFQATT, CDR2 SNEGSKA (reference sequence). The CDR3 has 13 residues. Between the trimmed V and J ends, which lost 3 bases and 3 bases, there was a span of 12 bases. About this clonotype: Its antigen is unidentified. A single base separates this from a much larger clone, so it may be a read error.

A modified ARM-PCR protocol with three rounds of nested PCR amplified TCRbeta. TCRdb independently ran MiXCR on the multiplex PCR reads; one entry per CDR3 protein. The sample consists of about 90,000 distinct CDR3 sequences, about 66% of them appearing once. The study's findings and limits: In normal lung, the top 100 clones were significantly more dominant than in tumor. Higher tumor TCR diversity was associated with shorter survival.

The source of this sequence is a man in his sixties or seventies with non-small cell lung cancer. The chain links TRBV20-1 to TRBJ2-7; tentative D call: TRBD2 (5 bases). Sequenced input: lung tumor tissue. The CDR3 is CSASGSSRYEQYF. The CDR3 bases are TGCAGTGCTAGTGGGAGCTCGCGCTACGAGCAGTACTTC.